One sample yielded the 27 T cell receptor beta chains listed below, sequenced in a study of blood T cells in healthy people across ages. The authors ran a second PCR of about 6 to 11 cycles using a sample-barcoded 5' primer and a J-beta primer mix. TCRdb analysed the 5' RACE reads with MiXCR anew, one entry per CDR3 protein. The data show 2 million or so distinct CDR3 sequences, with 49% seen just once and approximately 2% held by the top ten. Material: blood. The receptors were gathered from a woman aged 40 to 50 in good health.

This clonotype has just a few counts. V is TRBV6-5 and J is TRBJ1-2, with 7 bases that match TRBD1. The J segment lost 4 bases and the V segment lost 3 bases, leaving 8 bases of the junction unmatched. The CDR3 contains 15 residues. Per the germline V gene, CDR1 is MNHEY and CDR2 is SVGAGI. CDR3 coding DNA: TGTGCCAGCAGTTATGAGTACAGGGGTGTCTATGGCTACACCTTC. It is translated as CASSYEYRGVYGYTF.

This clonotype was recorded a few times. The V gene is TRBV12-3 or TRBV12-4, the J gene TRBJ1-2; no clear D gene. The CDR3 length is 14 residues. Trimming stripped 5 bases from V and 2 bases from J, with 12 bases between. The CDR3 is CASSPPRRNYGYTF. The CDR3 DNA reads TGTGCCAGCAGTCCCCCCCGGAGGAACTATGGCTACACCTTC.

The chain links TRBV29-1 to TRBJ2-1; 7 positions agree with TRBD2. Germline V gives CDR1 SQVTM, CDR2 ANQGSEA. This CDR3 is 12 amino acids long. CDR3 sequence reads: CTLGEGGNEQFF. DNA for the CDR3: TGCACCCTGGGGGAGGGTGGGAATGAGCAGTTCTTC.

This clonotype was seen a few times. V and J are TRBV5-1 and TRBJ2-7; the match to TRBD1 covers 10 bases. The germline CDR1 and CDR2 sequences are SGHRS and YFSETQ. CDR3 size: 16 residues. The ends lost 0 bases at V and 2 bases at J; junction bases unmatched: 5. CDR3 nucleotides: TGCGCCAGCAGCTTGGACGGGACAGGGGACACCTACGAGCAGTACTTC. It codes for CASSLDGTGDTYEQYF.

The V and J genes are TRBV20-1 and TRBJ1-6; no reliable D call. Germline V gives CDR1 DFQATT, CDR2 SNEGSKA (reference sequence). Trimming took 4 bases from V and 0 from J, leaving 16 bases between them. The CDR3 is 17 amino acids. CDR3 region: CSATRPALGSYNSPLHF. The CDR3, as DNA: TGCAGTGCTACCCGGCCAGCCCTTGGCTCCTATAATTCACCCCTCCACTTT.

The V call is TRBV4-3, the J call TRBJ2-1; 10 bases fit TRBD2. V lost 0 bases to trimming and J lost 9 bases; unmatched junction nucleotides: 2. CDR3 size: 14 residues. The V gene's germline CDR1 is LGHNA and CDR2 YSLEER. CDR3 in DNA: TGCGCCAGCAGCCAAGAGGGGACTAGCGCTGAGCAGTTCTTC. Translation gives CASSQEGTSAEQFF.

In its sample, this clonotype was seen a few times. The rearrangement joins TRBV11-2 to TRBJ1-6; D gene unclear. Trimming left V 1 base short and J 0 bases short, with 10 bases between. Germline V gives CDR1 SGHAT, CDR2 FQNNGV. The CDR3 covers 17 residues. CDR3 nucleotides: TGTGCCAGCAGCTTAGGGAGCTCCGTCTCCTATAATTCACCCCTCCACTTT. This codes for CASSLGSSVSYNSPLHF.

CDR3 coding DNA: TGTGCCAGCAGCTTAGTGGTAGCGGGGGGTTTAAATGAGCAGTTCTTC. This sequence encodes CASSLVVAGGLNEQFF. The chain uses TRBV7-2 and TRBJ2-1; 10 bases are shared with TRBD2. Germline V gene lookup returns CDR1 SGHTA and CDR2 FQGNSA. The trim removed 1 base at V and 7 bases at J, leaving 7 bases unmatched. The CDR3 loop spans 16 amino acids.

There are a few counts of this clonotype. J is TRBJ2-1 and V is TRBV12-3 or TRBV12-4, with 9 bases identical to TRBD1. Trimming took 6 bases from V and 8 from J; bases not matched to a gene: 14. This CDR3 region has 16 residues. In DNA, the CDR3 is TGTGCCAGCAGACATAGGGGACAGGGTATTTTGTATGAGCAGTTCTTC. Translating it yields CASRHRGQGILYEQFF.

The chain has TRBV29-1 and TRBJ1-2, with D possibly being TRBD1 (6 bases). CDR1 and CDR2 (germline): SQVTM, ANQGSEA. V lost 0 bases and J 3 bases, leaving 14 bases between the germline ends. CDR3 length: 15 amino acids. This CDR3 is CSVEDLGGRDYGYTF. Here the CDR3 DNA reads TGCAGCGTTGAAGATCTTGGGGGGCGCGACTATGGCTACACCTTC. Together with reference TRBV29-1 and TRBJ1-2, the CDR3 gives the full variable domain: SAVISQKPSRDICQRGTSLTIQCQVDSQVTMMFWYRQQPGQSLTLIATANQGSEATYESGFVIDKFPISRPNLTFSTLTVSNMSPEDSSIYLCSVEDLGGRDYGYTFGSGTRLTVV.

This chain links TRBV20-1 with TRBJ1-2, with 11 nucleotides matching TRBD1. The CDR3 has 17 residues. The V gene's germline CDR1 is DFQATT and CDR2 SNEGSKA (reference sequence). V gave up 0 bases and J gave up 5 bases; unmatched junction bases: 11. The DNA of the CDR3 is TGCAGTGCTAGAGATTGGACAGGGGGCCGGATCACGTATGGCTACACCTTC. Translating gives CSARDWTGGRITYGYTF.

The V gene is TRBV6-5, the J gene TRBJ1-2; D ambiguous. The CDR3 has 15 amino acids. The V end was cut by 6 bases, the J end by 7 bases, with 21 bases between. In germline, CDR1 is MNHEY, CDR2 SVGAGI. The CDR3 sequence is CASSPRAQLFCGYTF. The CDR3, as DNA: TGTGCCAGCAGCCCCCGGGCACAGCTGTTCTGTGGCTACACCTTC.

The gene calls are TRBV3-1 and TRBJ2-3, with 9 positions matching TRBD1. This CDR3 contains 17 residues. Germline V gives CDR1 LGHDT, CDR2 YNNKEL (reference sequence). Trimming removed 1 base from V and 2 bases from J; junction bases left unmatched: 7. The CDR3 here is CASSQAGQGLPTDTQYF. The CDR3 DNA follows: TGTGCCAGCAGCCAAGCGGGACAGGGCTTGCCCACAGATACGCAGTATTTT.

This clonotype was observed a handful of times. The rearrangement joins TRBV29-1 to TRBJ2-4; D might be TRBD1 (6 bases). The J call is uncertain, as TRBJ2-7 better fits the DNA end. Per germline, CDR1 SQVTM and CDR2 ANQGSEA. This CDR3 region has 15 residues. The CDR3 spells CSVEGSAGATYEQYF. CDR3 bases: TGCAGCGTTGAAGGCTCTGCAGGGGCCACCTACGAGCAGTACTTC.

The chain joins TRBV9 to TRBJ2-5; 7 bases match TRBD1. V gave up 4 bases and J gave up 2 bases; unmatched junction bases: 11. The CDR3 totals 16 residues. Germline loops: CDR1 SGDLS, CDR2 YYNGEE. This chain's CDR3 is CASSRGGQGVQETQYF. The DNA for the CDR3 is TGTGCCAGCAGCCGAGGCGGGCAGGGGGTGCAAGAGACCCAGTACTTC.

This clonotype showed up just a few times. CDR3 nucleotides: TGTGCCAGCAGCTTGCGTACGGGACAACCTTCCCGGAATACCTACAATGAGCAGTTCTTC. It is translated as CASSLRTGQPSRNTYNEQFF. V gene TRBV5-5 combines with J gene TRBJ2-1; possible D gene TRBD1, 6 bases. There are 20 residues in the CDR3. The V end lost 1 base, the J end lost 2 bases, and 25 bases lay between the germline ends. Germline CDR1 SGHKS, CDR2 YYEKEE (reference sequence).

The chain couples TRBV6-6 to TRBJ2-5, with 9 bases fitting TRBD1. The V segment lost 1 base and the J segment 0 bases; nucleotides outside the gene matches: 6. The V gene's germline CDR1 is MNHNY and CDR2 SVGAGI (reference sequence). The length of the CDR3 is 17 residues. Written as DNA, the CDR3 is TGTGCCAGCAGTTACTTGGGACAGGGCAACTACCAAGAGACCCAGTACTTC. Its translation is CASSYLGQGNYQETQYF.

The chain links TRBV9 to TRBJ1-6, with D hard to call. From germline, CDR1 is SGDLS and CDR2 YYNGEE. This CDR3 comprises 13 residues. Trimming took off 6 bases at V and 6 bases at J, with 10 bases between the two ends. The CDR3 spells CASTDKFNSPLHF. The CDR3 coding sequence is TGTGCCAGCACCGATAAATTTAATTCACCCCTCCACTTT. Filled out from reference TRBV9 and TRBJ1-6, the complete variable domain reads DSGVTQTPKHLITATGQRVTLRCSPRSGDLSVYWYQQSLDQGLQFLIQYYNGEERAKGNILERFSAQQFPDLHSELNLSSLELGDSALYFCASTDKFNSPLHFGNGTRLTVT.

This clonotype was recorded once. The CDR3 DNA follows: TGTGCCAGCAGTGATACGGGGACACGGCCCTACGAGCAGTACTTC. Translating gives CASSDTGTRPYEQYF. The J gene is TRBJ2-7, the V gene TRBV2, with D perhaps matching TRBD1 (6 bases). With 3 bases removed from V and 2 bases from J, the gap between germline ends came to 14 bases. This CDR3 spans 15 amino acids. Germline V CDR1 and CDR2: SNHLY, FYNNEI.

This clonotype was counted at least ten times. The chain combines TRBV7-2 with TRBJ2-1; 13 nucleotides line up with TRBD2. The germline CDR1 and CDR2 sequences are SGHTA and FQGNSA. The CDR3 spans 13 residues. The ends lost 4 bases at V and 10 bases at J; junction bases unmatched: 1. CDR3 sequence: CASSSGLAGEQFF. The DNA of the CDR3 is TGTGCCAGCAGCTCGGGACTAGCGGGGGAGCAGTTCTTC.

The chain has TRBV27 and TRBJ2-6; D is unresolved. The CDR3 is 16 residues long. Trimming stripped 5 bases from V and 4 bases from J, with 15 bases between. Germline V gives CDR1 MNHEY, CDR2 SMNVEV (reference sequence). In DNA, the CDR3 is TGTGCCAGCAGTCCCTGCCCCGCCGGGGGGGCCAACGTCCTGACTTTC. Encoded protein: CASSPCPAGGANVLTF.

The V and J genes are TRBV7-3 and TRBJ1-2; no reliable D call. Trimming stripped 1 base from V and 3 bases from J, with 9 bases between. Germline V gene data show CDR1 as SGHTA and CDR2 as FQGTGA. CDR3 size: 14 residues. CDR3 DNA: TGTGCCAGCAGCTTAAACGCCGGGGACTATGGCTACACCTTC. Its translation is CASSLNAGDYGYTF.

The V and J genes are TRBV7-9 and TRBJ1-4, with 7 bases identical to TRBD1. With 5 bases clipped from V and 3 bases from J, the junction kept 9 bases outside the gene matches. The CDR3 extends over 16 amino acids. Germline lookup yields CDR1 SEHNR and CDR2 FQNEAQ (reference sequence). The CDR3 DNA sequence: TGTGCCAGCAGCACTACTCGACAGGGTCCTAATGAAAAACTGTTTTTT. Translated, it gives CASSTTRQGPNEKLFF.

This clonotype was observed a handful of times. CDR3 bases: TGTGCCAGCAGCCTATCCTTTGCGGGGGACGAGCAGTTCTTC. Encoded protein: CASSLSFAGDEQFF. The chain links TRBV11-2 to TRBJ2-1, with TRBD2 identical over 7 bases. This CDR3 is 14 amino acids long. Trimming removed 5 bases from V and 10 bases from J; junction bases left unmatched: 11. Germline V lookup: CDR1 SGHAT, CDR2 FQNNGV.

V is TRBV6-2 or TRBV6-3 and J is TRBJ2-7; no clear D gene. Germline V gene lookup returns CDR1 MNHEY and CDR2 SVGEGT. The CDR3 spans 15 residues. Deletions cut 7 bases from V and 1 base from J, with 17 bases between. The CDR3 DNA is TGTGCCAGCAACACCGACGAGGAGCGATCCTACGAGCAGTACTTC. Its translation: CASNTDEERSYEQYF.

The CDR3 DNA reads as TGTGCCAGCAGCTTCGGGGGGTACACTGAAGCTTTCTTT. Protein: CASSFGGYTEAFF. The chain is built from TRBV7-3 and TRBJ1-1; maybe TRBD1 (5 bases). Germline-derived CDR1 and CDR2 are SGHTA and FQGTGA. Trimming took 3 bases from V and 3 from J, leaving 8 bases between them. CDR3 length equals 13 residues.

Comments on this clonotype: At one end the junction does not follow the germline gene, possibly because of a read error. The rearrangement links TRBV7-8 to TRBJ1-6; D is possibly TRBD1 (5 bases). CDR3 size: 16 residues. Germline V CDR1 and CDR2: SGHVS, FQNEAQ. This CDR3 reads CASSPESQGFNSLLHF. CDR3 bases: TGTGCCAGCAGCCCCGAAAGTCAGGGATTCAATTCACTCCTCCACTTT.